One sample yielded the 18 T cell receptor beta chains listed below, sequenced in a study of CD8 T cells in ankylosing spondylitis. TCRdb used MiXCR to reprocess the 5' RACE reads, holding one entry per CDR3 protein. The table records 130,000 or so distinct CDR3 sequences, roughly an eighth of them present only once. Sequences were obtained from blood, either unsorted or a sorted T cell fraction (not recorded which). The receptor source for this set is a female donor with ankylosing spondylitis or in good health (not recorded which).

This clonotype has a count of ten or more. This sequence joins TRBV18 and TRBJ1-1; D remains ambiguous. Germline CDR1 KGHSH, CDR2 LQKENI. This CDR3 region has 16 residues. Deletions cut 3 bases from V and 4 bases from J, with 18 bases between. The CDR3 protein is CASSPEAGKASTEAFF. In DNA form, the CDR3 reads TGTGCCAGCTCACCGGAGGCGGGGAAGGCTAGCACTGAAGCTTTCTTT.

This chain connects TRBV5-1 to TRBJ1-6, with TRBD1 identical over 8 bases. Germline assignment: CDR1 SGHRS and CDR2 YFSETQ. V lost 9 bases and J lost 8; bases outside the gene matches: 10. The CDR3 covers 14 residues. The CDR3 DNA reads TGCGCCAACAAGAAACAGGGGGGTTATTCACCCCTCCACTTT. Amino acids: CANKKQGGYSPLHF.

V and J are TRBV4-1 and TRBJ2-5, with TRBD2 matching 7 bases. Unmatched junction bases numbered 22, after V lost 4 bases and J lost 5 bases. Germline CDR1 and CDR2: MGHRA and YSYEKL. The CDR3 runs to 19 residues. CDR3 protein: CASSLTHTVAGPEEETQYF. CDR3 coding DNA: TGCGCCAGCAGCCTTACTCACACAGTAGCGGGCCCCGAGGAGGAGACCCAGTACTTC.

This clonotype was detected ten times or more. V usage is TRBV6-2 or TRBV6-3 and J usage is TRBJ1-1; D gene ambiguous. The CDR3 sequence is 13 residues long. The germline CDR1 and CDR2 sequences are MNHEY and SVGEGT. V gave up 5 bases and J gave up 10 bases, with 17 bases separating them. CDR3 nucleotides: TGTGCCAGCAGTGCCCTTTCTGGGCTCGGAGCTTTCTTT. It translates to CASSALSGLGAFF.

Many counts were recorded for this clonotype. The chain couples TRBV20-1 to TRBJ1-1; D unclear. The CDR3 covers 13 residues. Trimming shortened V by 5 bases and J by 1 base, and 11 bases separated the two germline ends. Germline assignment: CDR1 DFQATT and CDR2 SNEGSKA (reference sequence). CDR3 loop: CSAPRTGNTEAFF. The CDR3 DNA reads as TGCAGTGCTCCAAGGACGGGGAACACTGAAGCTTTCTTT.

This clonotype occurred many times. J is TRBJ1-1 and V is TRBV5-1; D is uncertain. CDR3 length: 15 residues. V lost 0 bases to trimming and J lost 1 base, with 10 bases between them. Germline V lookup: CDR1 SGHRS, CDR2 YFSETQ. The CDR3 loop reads CASSLGGRPNTEAFF. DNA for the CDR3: TGCGCCAGCAGCTTGGGTGGTAGACCGAACACTGAAGCTTTCTTT.

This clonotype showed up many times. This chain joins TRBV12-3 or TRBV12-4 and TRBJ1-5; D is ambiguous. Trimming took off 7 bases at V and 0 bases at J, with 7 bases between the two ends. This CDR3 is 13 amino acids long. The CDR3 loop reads CASTADSNQPQHF. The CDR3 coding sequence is TGTGCCAGCACGGCAGATAGCAATCAGCCCCAGCATTTT.

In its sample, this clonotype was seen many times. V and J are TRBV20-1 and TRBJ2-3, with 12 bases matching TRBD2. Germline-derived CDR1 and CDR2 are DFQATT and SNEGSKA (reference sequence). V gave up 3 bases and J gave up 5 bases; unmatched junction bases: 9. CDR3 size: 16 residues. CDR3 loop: CSARRLAGGPGDTQYF. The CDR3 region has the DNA TGCAGTGCTAGGAGGCTAGCGGGAGGGCCGGGAGATACGCAGTATTTT.

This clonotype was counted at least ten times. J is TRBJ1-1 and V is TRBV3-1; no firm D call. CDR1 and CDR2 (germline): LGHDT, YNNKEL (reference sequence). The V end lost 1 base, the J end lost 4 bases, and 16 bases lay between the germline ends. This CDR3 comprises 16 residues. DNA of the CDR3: TGTGCCAGCAGCCAAGTGGGAGCGGGTTTTGGCACTGAAGCTTTCTTT. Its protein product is CASSQVGAGFGTEAFF.

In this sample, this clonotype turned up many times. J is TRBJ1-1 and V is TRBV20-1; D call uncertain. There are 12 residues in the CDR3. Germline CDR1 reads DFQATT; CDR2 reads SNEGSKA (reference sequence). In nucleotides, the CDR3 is TGCAGCCTCCAAAGGGTAGTGACTGAAGCTTTCTTT. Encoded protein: CSLQRVVTEAFF.

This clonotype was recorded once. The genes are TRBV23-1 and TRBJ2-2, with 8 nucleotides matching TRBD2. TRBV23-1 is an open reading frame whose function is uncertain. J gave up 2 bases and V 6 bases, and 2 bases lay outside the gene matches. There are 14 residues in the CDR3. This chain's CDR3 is CASSGLANTGELFF. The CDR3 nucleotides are TGCGCCAGCAGCGGACTAGCCAACACCGGGGAGCTGTTTTTT.

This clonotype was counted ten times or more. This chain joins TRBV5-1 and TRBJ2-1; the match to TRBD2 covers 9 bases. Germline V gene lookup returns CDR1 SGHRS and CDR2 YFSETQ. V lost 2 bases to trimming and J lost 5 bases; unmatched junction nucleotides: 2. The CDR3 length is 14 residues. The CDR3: CASSFLAGNNEQFF. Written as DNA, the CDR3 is TGCGCCAGCAGCTTCCTAGCGGGAAACAATGAGCAGTTCTTC.

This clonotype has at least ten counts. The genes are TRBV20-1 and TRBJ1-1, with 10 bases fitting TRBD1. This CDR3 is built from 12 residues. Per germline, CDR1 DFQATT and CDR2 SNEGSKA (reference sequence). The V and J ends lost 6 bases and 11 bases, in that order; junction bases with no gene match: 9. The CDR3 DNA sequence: TGCAGTGCCTCTCGGGACAGGGGTATGGCTTTCTTT. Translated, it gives CSASRDRGMAFF.

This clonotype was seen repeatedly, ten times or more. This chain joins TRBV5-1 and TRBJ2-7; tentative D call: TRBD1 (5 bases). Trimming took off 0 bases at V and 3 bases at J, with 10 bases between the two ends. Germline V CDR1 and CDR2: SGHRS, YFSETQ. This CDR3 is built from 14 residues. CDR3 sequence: CASSLGKGLYEQYF. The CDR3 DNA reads TGCGCCAGCAGCTTGGGAAAGGGGCTCTACGAGCAGTACTTC.

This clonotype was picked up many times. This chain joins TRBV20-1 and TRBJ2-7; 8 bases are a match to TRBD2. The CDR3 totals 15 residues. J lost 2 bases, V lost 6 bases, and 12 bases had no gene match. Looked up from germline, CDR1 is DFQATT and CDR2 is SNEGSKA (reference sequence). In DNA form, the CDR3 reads TGCAGTGCGCAACAATGGACTAGCCGAGCCTACGAGCAGTACTTC. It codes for CSAQQWTSRAYEQYF.

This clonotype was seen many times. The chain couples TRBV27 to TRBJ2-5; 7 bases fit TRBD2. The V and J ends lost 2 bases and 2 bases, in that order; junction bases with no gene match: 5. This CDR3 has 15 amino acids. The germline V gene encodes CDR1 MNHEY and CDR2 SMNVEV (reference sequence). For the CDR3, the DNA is TGTGCCAGCAGTTTACTTCCTAGCGGACAAGAGACCCAGTACTTC. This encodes CASSLLPSGQETQYF.

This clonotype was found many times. The chain's CDR3 is CSATSGSTYEQYF. CDR3 DNA sequence: TGCAGTGCTACGTCCGGCAGTACTTACGAGCAGTACTTC. V is TRBV20-1 and J is TRBJ2-7; D gene uncertain. The germline gives CDR1 DFQATT, CDR2 SNEGSKA (reference sequence). The CDR3 loop spans 13 amino acids. V was trimmed by 4 bases and J by 4 bases, leaving 14 bases between them.

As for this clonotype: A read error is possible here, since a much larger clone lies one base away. This chain's CDR3 is CASSLTGGVSTGELFF. In DNA, the CDR3 is TGTGCCAGCAGCTTAACAGGCGGAGTGAGCACCGGGGAGCTGTTTTTT. This chain joins TRBV7-3 and TRBJ2-2; no reliable D call. V shed 0 bases and J shed 4 bases, with 12 bases lying between them. The germline gives CDR1 SGHTA, CDR2 FQGTGA. CDR3 length equals 16 residues.